This TCR beta chain was obtained from a study of regulatory and conventional T cells in breast cancer (dated by TCRdb to the mid-2010s). As concerns this clonotype: Its target antigen remains unknown. Base qualities are missing; no much larger clone stands one base away.

Library method: PCR. Sequencing used an Illumina MiSeq. The raw public reads went through TCRdb reprocessing: fastp at Q25, MiXCR clone calling, in-frame beta chains kept. Every CDR3 protein is listed once, alongside the most common genes and DNA of its rows. The sample yields 9,500 to 13,000 distinct CDR3 sequences; roughly 36% were counted once. The ten largest clones add up to approximately 6.2% of the sample. The clonotype originates from a male donor in good health. Sequencing was carried out using conventional T cells from blood.

The nucleotide sequence reads TGTGCCAGCAGCCCAAGACAGGGGGACACAGATACGCAGTATTTT. It specifies CASSPRQGDTDTQYF. The chain links TRBV7-9 with TRBJ2-3; 9 nucleotides in the junction match TRBD1. From its cysteine to its phenylalanine, the CDR3 spans 15 amino acids. Of all the DNA, just the CDR3 is kept, 45 bases in frame from base 1. V trim: 5 bases; J trim: 2 bases; unmatched bases: 5. Per the germline V gene (reference sequence), SEHNR is the CDR1 and FQNEAQ is the CDR2.